These T cell receptor beta chains were read from a single sample in a study of shared clonotypes between healthy human individuals. The data were produced by immunoSEQ multiplex PCR, yet TCRdb's version contains in-frame clones alone and is incomplete. The sample gives 850,000 to 1,100,000 clones, approximately 80% of which show up once; approximately 0.9% is in the top ten. Source material: memory CD4+ T cells from PBMCs. All receptors come from a man aged 18 to 30 in good health. Some clones in this sample may be carry-over from other donors' samples. Each CDR3 is given with its conserved first and last residue. The D gene is left open where the match is weak. Size is omitted from some rows. Given values are once, few, many or a class for expanded clones.

j_call | clone_size | d_call | v_call | cdr3_nt | cdr3_aa
TRBJ2-3 | . | . | TRBV6-1 | TGTGCCAGCAGTGAAGCGGGGGTGCAAGGCACAGATACGCAGTATTTT | CASSEAGVQGTDTQYF
TRBJ1-1 | . | . | TRBV21-1 | TGTGCCAGCAGCTCAACACATAACACTGAAGCTTTCTTT | CASSSTHNTEAFF
TRBJ2-7 | few | . | TRBV11-3 | TGTGCCAGCAGCCATTATGGGGGCGAGCAGTACTTC | CASSHYGGEQYF
TRBJ2-3 | . | . | TRBV5-1 | TGCGCCAGCAGTATCATGGGCACAGATACGCAGTATTTT | CASSIMGTDTQYF
TRBJ1-1 | . | . | TRBV5-1 | TGCGCCAGCAGCTTGGGATTTAACACTGAAGCTTTCTTT | CASSLGFNTEAFF
TRBJ1-2 | . | TRBD1 | TRBV29-1 | TGCAGCGTTGAAAGGGACAGAAGCCTCTATGGCTACACCTTC | CSVERDRSLYGYTF
TRBJ2-2 | . | TRBD1 | TRBV25-1 | TGTGCCAGCAGTGAACGGGACAGGGGCACCGGGGAGCTGTTTTTT | CASSERDRGTGELFF
TRBJ2-7 | . | . | TRBV6-1 | TGTGCCAGCAGCCTTCAGGCCCCCTACGAGCAGTACTTC | CASSLQAPYEQYF
TRBJ2-5 | once | . | TRBV15 | TGTGCCACCAGCAGAGATGTAGGACTCGAGGGGGAGACCCAGTACTTC | CATSRDVGLEGETQYF
TRBJ2-1 | . | . | TRBV18 | TGTGCCAGCTCACCATACGCGGCGCCATACAATGAGCAGTTCTTC | CASSPYAAPYNEQFF
TRBJ1-4 | . | TRBD1 | TRBV7-2 | TGTGCCAGCGGATTACGACCCGGGACAGAGAATGAAAAACTGTTTTTT | CASGLRPGTENEKLFF
TRBJ1-1 | . | . | TRBV18 | TGTGCCAGCTCACCTATCTCGGGTTATAGGAACACTGAAGCTTTCTTT | CASSPISGYRNTEAFF
TRBJ2-5 | . | . | TRBV19 | TGTGCCAGTAGTATAGATCGATGGCAAGAGACCCAGTACTTC | CASSIDRWQETQYF
TRBJ1-1 | . | . | TRBV28 | TGTGCCAGCAGTTTAAACGGGTTGACTCCCGACGTTGTAGCTTTCTTT | CASSLNGLTPDVVAFF
TRBJ2-7 | . | . | TRBV5-1 | TGCGCCAGCAGCTTGCGGGGAAATCCATCGAGAGAGCAGTACTTC | CASSLRGNPSREQYF
TRBJ2-4 | . | . | TRBV11-3 | TGTGCCAGCAGCCCGAGGAGGAGAACAGAACCTCGGGTGACCAAAAACATTCAGTACTTC | CASSPRRRTEPRVTKNIQYF
TRBJ1-5 | many | TRBD1 | TRBV28 | TGTGCCAGCAGGGGGGGACAGGCACGTAATCAGCCCCAGCATTTT | CASRGGQARNQPQHF
TRBJ2-1 | . | TRBD2 | TRBV5-1 | TGCGCCAGCAGAGGGGTAGCGGGAGGGCCGGGGGAGCAGTTCTTC | CASRGVAGGPGEQFF
TRBJ1-4 | . | TRBD1 | TRBV7-6 | TGTGCCAGCAGCCGGCAGGGGGGCACTAATGAAAAACTGTTTTTT | CASSRQGGTNEKLFF
TRBJ2-1 | once | TRBD2 | TRBV9 | TGTGCCAGCAGCGTAGGCGGGAGGTCCTACAATGAGCAGTTCTTC | CASSVGGRSYNEQFF
TRBJ2-1 | . | . | TRBV18 | TGTGCCAGCTCAACCACGGGGCTAGCATTTAGACGGTACAATGAGCAGTTCTTC | CASSTTGLAFRRYNEQFF
TRBJ1-2 | . | . | TRBV28 | TGTGCCAGCAGTTCTTCCCGTGGACAGCGGTCTTGGGGCTACACCTTC | CASSSSRGQRSWGYTF
TRBJ2-7 | . | TRBD2 | TRBV6-1 | TGTGCCAGCAGTCGCGAGACTAGCGGTTACGAGCAGTACTTC | CASSRETSGYEQYF
TRBJ2-1 | . | . | TRBV21-1 | TGTGCCATCGGGCTTGCACTACCAGGACTAGCGTTCTCCTACAATGAGCAGTTCTTC | CAIGLALPGLAFSYNEQFF
TRBJ2-7 | . | . | TRBV5-1 | TGCGCCAGCAGGGTGGCAACCAGTTGCTCCTACGAGCAGTACTTC | CASRVATSCSYEQYF
TRBJ2-7 | few | . | TRBV5-6 | TGTGCCAGCAGCCTATACTACGAGCAGTACTTC | CASSLYYEQYF
TRBJ2-3 | . | . | TRBV11-2 | TGTGCCAGCAGCTTCTGGGGTTCCACAGATACGCAGTATTTT | CASSFWGSTDTQYF
TRBJ2-7 | . | . | TRBV6-6 | TGTGCCAGCAGTTGGCACCAGGGGCGCGGCGAGCAGTACTTC | CASSWHQGRGEQYF
TRBJ2-4 | . | . | TRBV5-4 | TGTGCCAGCAGCTTGGATCCCCTAGACGGCAAAAACATTCAGTACTTC | CASSLDPLDGKNIQYF
TRBJ1-3 | . | . | TRBV5-1 | TGCGCCAGCAGCTTGACAGTTTTCTCTGGAAACACCATATATTTT | CASSLTVFSGNTIYF
TRBJ1-4 | . | TRBD1 | TRBV28 | TGTGCCAGCAGCCAACCGGGACAGACTGATGAAAAACTGTTTTTT | CASSQPGQTDEKLFF
TRBJ2-3 | . | TRBD2 | TRBV11-2 | TGTGCCAGCAGTAGGGGACTAGCGGGAGTCCCTAGCACAGATACGCAGTATTTT | CASSRGLAGVPSTDTQYF
TRBJ2-2 | . | . | TRBV6-6 | TGTGCCAGCAGTTACCTATCATTCGCGAACACCGGGGAGCTGTTTTTT | CASSYLSFANTGELFF
TRBJ1-2 | . | TRBD1 | TRBV4-2 | TGTGCCAGCAGCCAACAAACGGGGGGGACAGTCTCTAACTATGGCTACACCTTC | CASSQQTGGTVSNYGYTF
TRBJ1-2 | . | . | TRBV7-6 | TGTGCCAGCAGCTTAGGCGGCGTCTATGGCTACACCTTC | CASSLGGVYGYTF
TRBJ2-3 | . | . | TRBV7-2 | TGTGCCAGCAGCTTAGAAGGGAGTGGGACTCGGAGAGCAGATACGCAGTATTTT | CASSLEGSGTRRADTQYF
TRBJ1-1 | . | . | TRBV19 | TGTGCCAGTAGTATCGGCAGGGTGAACACTGAAGCTTTCTTT | CASSIGRVNTEAFF
TRBJ2-7 | . | . | TRBV28 | TGTGCCAGCAGTTTCGGGGCCAGCGAGCAGTACTTC | CASSFGASEQYF
TRBJ2-7 | . | . | TRBV27 | TGTGCCAGCAGTTTATCCGGACGGTGGTACGAGCAGTACTTC | CASSLSGRWYEQYF
TRBJ2-6 | . | . | TRBV7-2 | TGTGCCAGCAGCTTAGGGCAGGGAAGGGGCCCTGGGGCCAACGTCCTGACTTTC | CASSLGQGRGPGANVLTF
TRBJ2-6 | . | . | TRBV12-5 | TGTGCTAGTGGTTCCGACTCTGGGGCCAACGTCCTGACTTTC | CASGSDSGANVLTF
TRBJ2-7 | . | TRBD1 | TRBV10-1 | TGCGCCAGCAGTGAGCCCGGGACAGCTACCTACGAGCAGTACTTC | CASSEPGTATYEQYF
TRBJ2-7 | . | . | TRBV28 | TGTGCCAGCAGGGATAGATTTCCCTACGAGCAGTACTTC | CASRDRFPYEQYF
TRBJ1-1 | . | . | TRBV29-1 | TGCAGCGTTGCATATCAGGGGAGGGGTGGCACTGAAGCTTTCTTT | CSVAYQGRGGTEAFF
TRBJ2-7 | . | TRBD1 | TRBV28 | TGTGCCAGCAGCCCTGGGACAGGCCTCTACGAGCAGTACTTC | CASSPGTGLYEQYF
TRBJ2-4 | . | TRBD1 | TRBV18 | TGTGCCAGCTCACCCTCAGGGGGCGTAATCGGAAACATTCAGTACTTC | CASSPSGGVIGNIQYF
TRBJ2-5 | . | TRBD1 | TRBV29-1 | TGCAGCGTTGACCGACAGGGCCAGACCCAGTACTTC | CSVDRQGQTQYF
TRBJ1-1 | once | . | TRBV5-6 | TGTGCCAGCAGCTTCAGAAGAAGCAACACTGAAGCTTTCTTT | CASSFRRSNTEAFF
TRBJ2-1 | few | TRBD2 | TRBV18 | TGTGCCAGCTCCCCGTCGGGAGCGGGAGAAGAGAATGAGCAGTTCTTC | CASSPSGAGEENEQFF
TRBJ2-1 | . | TRBD2 | TRBV11-2 | TGTGCCAGCAGCCGATACGGACTAGCGGGAGAATATGAGCAGTTCTTC | CASSRYGLAGEYEQFF
TRBJ2-2 | . | TRBD2 | TRBV7-7 | TGTGCCAGCAGCGCGGGACTAGCGGGAGGGGGCACCGGGGAGCTGTTTTTT | CASSAGLAGGGTGELFF
TRBJ1-2 | . | . | TRBV6-5 | TGTGCCAGCAGGCGTGAGGGGGTGTCTAACTATGGCTACACCTTC | CASRREGVSNYGYTF
TRBJ2-1 | . | . | TRBV30 | TGTGCCTGGAGAAGGATACGGAATGAGCAGTTCTTC | CAWRRIRNEQFF
TRBJ2-5 | . | . | TRBV6-5 | TGTGCCAGCAGGCGGGCTACTCCAGCAGAGACCCAGTACTTC | CASRRATPAETQYF
TRBJ2-1 | few | . | TRBV6-4 | TGTGCCAGCAGTGACTCCATGGCGGGACCTACGGATGAGCAGTTCTTC | CASSDSMAGPTDEQFF